One and the same sample provided the 20 T cell receptor beta chains below, sequenced in a study of CD8 T cells in ankylosing spondylitis. TCRdb re-derived calls from the 5' RACE reads in MiXCR, one entry per CDR3 protein. The repertoire holds about 340,000 distinct CDR3 sequences, with about 14% as singletons. The sequencing input was blood, either unsorted or a sorted T cell fraction (not recorded which). The receptor set was obtained from a male donor with ankylosing spondylitis or in good health (not recorded which).

This clonotype came up a few times. The chain is built from TRBV25-1 and TRBJ2-7; D ambiguous. CDR3 length: 12 residues. V was trimmed by 5 bases and J by 7 bases, leaving 12 bases between them. Germline assignment: CDR1 MGHDK and CDR2 SYGVNS. CDR3 sequence (DNA): TGTGCCAGCAGTCTCTTCTGGGGAGAGCAGTACTTC. It codes for CASSLFWGEQYF.

The table lists this clonotype with a few counts. The chain is built from TRBV12-3 or TRBV12-4 and TRBJ1-2, with a tentative D call TRBD1 (6 bases). Deletions cut 5 bases from V and 12 bases from J, with 16 bases between. There are 12 residues in the CDR3. CDR3 loop: CASSQGRSEHTF. Written as DNA, the CDR3 is TGTGCCAGCAGTCAGGGGCGGTCCGAACACACCTTC.

The table lists this clonotype with a few counts. The genes are TRBV20-1 and TRBJ1-5; D possibly corresponds to TRBD1 (5 bases). The CDR3 runs to 13 residues. Germline assignment: CDR1 DFQATT and CDR2 SNEGSKA (reference sequence). V shed 4 bases and J shed 7 bases, with 14 bases lying between them. This CDR3 is CSANPARDQPQHF. The CDR3 nucleotides are TGCAGTGCTAACCCCGCGAGGGACCAGCCCCAGCATTTT.

This clonotype was seen more than once but under ten times. The gene calls are TRBV6-5 and TRBJ2-7; the match to TRBD1 covers 10 bases. V gave up 0 bases and J gave up 2 bases; unmatched junction bases: 4. The length of the CDR3 is 16 residues. In germline, CDR1 is MNHEY, CDR2 SVGAGI. CDR3 nucleotides: TGTGCCAGCAGTTACTCTGGGGGACAGGGGACCTACGAGCAGTACTTC. It translates to CASSYSGGQGTYEQYF.

This clonotype showed up many times. V and J are TRBV12-3 or TRBV12-4 and TRBJ1-5, with 7 bases matching TRBD1. The trim removed 6 bases at V and 7 bases at J, leaving 9 bases unmatched. The CDR3 runs 14 residues. The CDR3: CASRDGRGNQPQHF. CDR3 coding DNA: TGTGCCAGCAGGGATGGCAGGGGGAACCAGCCCCAGCATTTT.

The DNA of the CDR3 is TGTGCCAGCGCCCCGAGGGGTGGGATGGACGAGCAGTACTTC. This gives the protein CASAPRGGMDEQYF. The chain couples TRBV5-4 to TRBJ2-7; D tentatively reads TRBD1 or TRBD2 (5 bases each). V was clipped by 7 bases and J by 5 bases, with 19 bases between them. This CDR3 has 14 amino acids. Germline lookup yields CDR1 SGHNT and CDR2 YYREEE (reference sequence).

In regard to this clonotype: The germline gene is not matched at one end of the junction; a read error may be the cause. The chain combines TRBV20-1 with TRBJ2-7; 14 nucleotides match TRBD2. Germline V gene lookup returns CDR1 DFQATT and CDR2 SNEGSKA (reference sequence). The CDR3 spans 17 residues. CDR3 bases: TGCTGTGCTCCCGGGACTAGCGGGAGTTCTTCCTCCTACGAGCAGTACTTC. This encodes CCAPGTSGSSSSYEQYF.

The chain recombines TRBV20-1 with TRBJ2-5; tentatively, D is TRBD2 (5 bases). The CDR3 contains 12 residues. The V end lost 1 base, the J end lost 2 bases, and 5 bases lay between the germline ends. CDR1 is DFQATT, CDR2 SNEGSKA, per germline (reference sequence). As DNA, the CDR3 is TGCAGTGCTAGAGCGGGGCAAGAGACCCAGTACTTC. The encoded protein is CSARAGQETQYF.

This clonotype has only a few counts. V and J are TRBV9 and TRBJ1-4; perhaps TRBD1 as D (5 bases). V gave up 0 bases and J gave up 8 bases, with 11 bases separating them. Germline CDR1 reads SGDLS; CDR2 reads YYNGEE. CDR3 length: 14 amino acids. The CDR3 loop is CASSVGGEEEKLFF. The CDR3 bases are TGTGCCAGCAGCGTAGGGGGGGAGGAGGAAAAACTGTTTTTT.

This clonotype was seen only a few times. The gene calls are TRBV15 and TRBJ2-1; 12 positions match TRBD2. Trimming removed 0 bases from V and 8 bases from J; junction bases left unmatched: 11. The CDR3 extends over 18 amino acids. Per germline, CDR1 LNHNV and CDR2 YYDKDF (reference sequence). CDR3 protein: CATSRDSRLAGGADEQFF. The CDR3 DNA reads TGTGCCACCAGCAGAGATTCGCGTCTAGCGGGAGGGGCAGATGAGCAGTTCTTC.

This clonotype has only a few counts. V is TRBV12-3 or TRBV12-4 and J is TRBJ2-3, with D uncertain. The CDR3 totals 17 residues. Trimming pared 6 bases from V and 1 base from J, leaving 20 bases between. CDR3 amino acids: CASRPQLGLRRTDTQYF. The CDR3 DNA sequence: TGTGCCAGCAGACCCCAATTAGGGCTAAGGCGCACAGATACGCAGTATTTT.

There are a few counts of this clonotype. J is TRBJ1-2 and V is TRBV2; unclear D gene. Trimming left V 6 bases short and J 6 bases short, with 11 bases between. This CDR3 spans 12 amino acids. Germline V gene lookup returns CDR1 SNHLY and CDR2 FYNNEI. This CDR3 reads CASSLMANGYTF. The CDR3 DNA reads as TGTGCCAGCAGCCTGATGGCGAATGGCTACACCTTC.

In this sample, this clonotype turned up a few times. The rearrangement uses TRBV20-1 and TRBJ2-7, with a tentative D call TRBD1 (6 bases). CDR3 length: 13 amino acids. Germline V lookup: CDR1 DFQATT, CDR2 SNEGSKA (reference sequence). V was cut by 5 bases and J by 0 bases, with 11 bases left in between. CDR3 coding DNA: TGCAGTGCTTCCAGGGGATTCTCCTACGAGCAGTACTTC. This codes for CSASRGFSYEQYF.

The rearrangement links TRBV4-1 to TRBJ2-5, with D unresolved. The CDR3 has 15 amino acids. V lost 2 bases and J lost 4, with 14 bases in between. The germline V gene encodes CDR1 MGHRA and CDR2 YSYEKL. This CDR3 reads CASSQPDRVPETQYF. CDR3 coding DNA: TGCGCCAGCAGCCAACCCGACCGGGTCCCAGAGACCCAGTACTTC.

The chain carries TRBV9 and TRBJ2-1; TRBD2 matches 8 bases. The germline V gene has CDR1 SGDLS and CDR2 YYNGEE. This CDR3 is built from 16 residues. Trimming cost V 3 bases and J 8 bases; bases outside gene matches: 13. CDR3 amino acids: CASSARGGGPGYEQFF. CDR3 nucleotides: TGTGCCAGCAGCGCCCGGGGGGGAGGGCCTGGTTATGAGCAGTTCTTC.

This clonotype has just a few counts. The rearrangement links TRBV12-3 or TRBV12-4 to TRBJ2-1, with TRBD1 identical over 10 bases. This CDR3 has 13 amino acids. V shed 6 bases, J shed 14 bases, and the junction held 10 bases outside the gene matches. The CDR3 DNA follows: TGTGCCAGCAGCCTACCCCCCGGGACAGGGGAGTTCTTC. Protein sequence: CASSLPPGTGEFF.

The rearrangement joins TRBV5-1 to TRBJ1-2; maybe TRBD1 (5 bases). Looked up from germline, CDR1 is SGHRS and CDR2 is YFSETQ. Trimming took off 5 bases at V and 6 bases at J, with 14 bases between the two ends. The CDR3 covers 13 residues. CDR3 loop: CASRLSRDHGYTF. The CDR3 DNA sequence: TGCGCCAGCAGACTATCGAGGGACCATGGCTACACCTTC.

On this clonotype: A junction end diverges from the germline sequence, so it may reflect a read error. The chain recombines TRBV5-4 with TRBJ1-4, with D possibly TRBD1 on 5 matching bases. This CDR3 is 13 amino acids long. Germline V gene data show CDR1 as SGHNT and CDR2 as YYREEE (reference sequence). The CDR3, as DNA: TGTGCCAGCAGTTTGGGGGTTGCGGAAAAACTGTTTTTT. Amino acids: CASSLGVAEKLFF.

CDR3 bases: TGTGCCAGCAGTTTAAGGGGACAGGGCACAGATACGCAGTATTTT. It translates to CASSLRGQGTDTQYF. The gene calls are TRBV27 and TRBJ2-3; 8 bases fit TRBD1. V trimming: 2 bases; J trimming: 1 base; junction bases outside the gene matches: 2. In germline, CDR1 is MNHEY, CDR2 SMNVEV (reference sequence). The CDR3 extends over 15 amino acids.

This clonotype was seen a few times. The V and J genes are TRBV29-1 and TRBJ2-7; D uncertain. V was shortened by 5 bases and J by 1 base, with 9 bases between the two germline ends. The CDR3 has 12 amino acids. From germline, CDR1 is SQVTM and CDR2 ANQGSEA. DNA of the CDR3: TGCAGCGTTCCCGGGCCTTCCTACGAGCAGTACTTC. Translated, it gives CSVPGPSYEQYF.